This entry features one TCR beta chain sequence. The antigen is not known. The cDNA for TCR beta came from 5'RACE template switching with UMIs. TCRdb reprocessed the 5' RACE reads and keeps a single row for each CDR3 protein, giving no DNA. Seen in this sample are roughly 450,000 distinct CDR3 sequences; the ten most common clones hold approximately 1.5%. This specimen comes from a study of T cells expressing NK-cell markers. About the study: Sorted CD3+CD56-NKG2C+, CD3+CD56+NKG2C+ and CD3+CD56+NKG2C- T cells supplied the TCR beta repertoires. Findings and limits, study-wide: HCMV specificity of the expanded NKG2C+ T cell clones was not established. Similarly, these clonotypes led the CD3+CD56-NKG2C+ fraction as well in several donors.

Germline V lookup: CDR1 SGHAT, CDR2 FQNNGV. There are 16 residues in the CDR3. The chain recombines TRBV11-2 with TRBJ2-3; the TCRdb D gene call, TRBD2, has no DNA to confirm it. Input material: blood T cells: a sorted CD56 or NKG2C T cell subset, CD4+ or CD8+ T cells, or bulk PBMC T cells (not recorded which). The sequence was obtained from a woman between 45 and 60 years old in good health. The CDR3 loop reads CASSPTSALPTDTQYF.